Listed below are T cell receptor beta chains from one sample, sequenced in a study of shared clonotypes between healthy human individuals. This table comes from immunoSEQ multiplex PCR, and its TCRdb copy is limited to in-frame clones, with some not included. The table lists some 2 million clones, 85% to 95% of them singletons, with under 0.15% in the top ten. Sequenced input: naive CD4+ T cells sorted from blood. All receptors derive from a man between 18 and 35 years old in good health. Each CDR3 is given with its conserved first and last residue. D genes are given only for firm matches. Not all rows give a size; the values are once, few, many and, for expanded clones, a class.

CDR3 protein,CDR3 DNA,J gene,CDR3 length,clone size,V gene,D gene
CASSLGLAGQETQYF,TGTGCTAGCAGCCTGGGACTAGCGGGACAAGAGACCCAGTACTTC,TRBJ2-5,15,-,TRBV7-7,TRBD2
CASSLARGVRQPQHF,TGTGCCAGCAGCTTAGCGCGGGGAGTCAGGCAGCCCCAGCATTTT,TRBJ1-5,15,-,TRBV11-1,-
CASSQNQVHRFVYEQYF,TGCGCCAGCAGCCAGAACCAAGTACACAGATTTGTTTACGAGCAGTACTTC,TRBJ2-7,17,-,TRBV4-1,-
CSVNSGANVLTF,TGCAGCGTTAACTCTGGGGCCAACGTCCTGACTTTC,TRBJ2-6,12,once,TRBV29-1,-
CASSNGWERALNSPLHF,TGTGCCAGCAGCAACGGATGGGAGAGGGCCCTAAATTCACCCCTCCACTTT,TRBJ1-6,17,-,TRBV11-2,-
CATTRGSFSNQPQHF,TGTGCCACAACGAGGGGGAGTTTTAGCAATCAGCCCCAGCATTTT,TRBJ1-5,15,few,TRBV6-1,-
CASSVGSLYNEQFF,TGTGCCAGCAGCGTCGGTAGTCTCTACAATGAGCAGTTCTTC,TRBJ2-1,14,-,TRBV9,-
CASTELYRSYEQYF,TGTGCCAGCACCGAACTCTACCGCTCCTACGAGCAGTACTTC,TRBJ2-7,14,-,TRBV6-1,-
CASSFKGSYTEAFF,TGTGCCAGCAGCTTCAAGGGGTCGTACACTGAAGCTTTCTTT,TRBJ1-1,14,-,TRBV7-2,-
CASSVSGGATYEQYF,TGTGCCAGCAGCGTAAGTGGGGGGGCCACCTACGAGCAGTACTTC,TRBJ2-7,15,-,TRBV9,-
CASSLSLAAYYEQYF,TGTGCCAGCAGCTTATCACTAGCGGCTTACTACGAGCAGTACTTC,TRBJ2-7,15,-,TRBV7-2,TRBD2
CASSQRRDKADGYTF,TGTGCCAGCAGCCAAAGGCGAGACAAGGCGGATGGCTACACCTTC,TRBJ1-2,15,-,TRBV4-2,-
CASSLSPSRSGYTF,TGTGCCAGCAGTCTCTCTCCATCGAGATCGGGCTACACCTTC,TRBJ1-2,14,-,TRBV27,-
CASSYAGGDNSPLHF,TGTGCCAGCAGTTACGCGGGGGGCGATAATTCACCCCTCCACTTT,TRBJ1-6,15,once,TRBV10-3,-
CASSLLVGTDTQYF,TGCGCCAGCAGCTTATTGGTGGGGACAGATACGCAGTATTTT,TRBJ2-3,14,-,TRBV5-1,-
CASSASVYEQYF,TGTGCCAGCAGTGCGAGCGTCTACGAGCAGTACTTC,TRBJ2-7,12,-,TRBV25-1,-
CAWSAFGGSDEQFF,TGTGCCTGGAGTGCCTTCGGGGGGTCGGATGAGCAGTTCTTC,TRBJ2-1,14,-,TRBV30,TRBD2
CASSQLQGGDTGELFF,TGTGCCAGCAGCCAGCTACAGGGGGGCGACACCGGGGAGCTGTTTTTT,TRBJ2-2,16,-,TRBV14,TRBD1
CASSKDRVNQPQHF,TGTGCCAGCAGTAAGGACAGGGTCAATCAGCCCCAGCATTTT,TRBJ1-5,14,-,TRBV28,TRBD1
CASRRGGDGYTF,TGTGCCAGCCGTCGAGGGGGCGATGGCTACACCTTC,TRBJ1-2,12,few,TRBV7-9,TRBD1
CASSPRTLGNTEAFF,TGCGCCAGCAGCCCACGGACCCTAGGGAACACTGAAGCTTTCTTT,TRBJ1-1,15,-,TRBV4-3,-
CASGREGAEAFF,TGTGCTAGTGGCCGTGAGGGGGCTGAAGCTTTCTTT,TRBJ1-1,12,-,TRBV12-5,-
CASCGTGVDYGYTF,TGTGCCAGCTGCGGGACAGGGGTTGACTATGGCTACACCTTC,TRBJ1-2,14,-,TRBV28,TRBD1
CASRKRVNTEAFF,TGTGCCAGTAGGAAAAGGGTGAACACTGAAGCTTTCTTT,TRBJ1-1,13,-,TRBV19,-
CASSAGDTEAFF,TGCGCCAGCAGTGCGGGGGACACTGAAGCTTTCTTT,TRBJ1-1,12,-,TRBV10-1,-
CATTDRGNEKLFF,TGTGCCACCACGGACAGGGGAAATGAAAAACTGTTTTTT,TRBJ1-4,13,-,TRBV28,TRBD1
CASSLAGTDTQYF,TGTGCCAGCAGCTTAGCTGGCACAGATACGCAGTATTTT,TRBJ2-3,13,-,TRBV11-2,-
CASSQDPSGPYGYTF,TGCGCCAGCAGCCAAGACCCGTCGGGACCCTATGGCTACACCTTC,TRBJ1-2,15,-,TRBV4-1,-
CASSSPGEPYNSPLHF,TGTGCCAGCAGTTCCCCGGGGGAACCCTATAATTCACCCCTCCACTTT,TRBJ1-6,16,-,TRBV28,-
CASSDVGTGDQETQYF,TGTGCCAGCAGTGATGTGGGGACAGGGGACCAAGAGACCCAGTACTTC,TRBJ2-5,16,-,TRBV6-1,TRBD1
CASSRTSGEKLFF,TGTGCCAGCTCACGGACGTCTGGGGAAAAACTGTTTTTT,TRBJ1-4,13,-,TRBV18,-
CASSLVAPGGPEAFF,TGTGCCAGCAGCTTGGTCGCCCCGGGCGGACCTGAAGCTTTCTTT,TRBJ1-1,15,-,TRBV11-2,-
CASSRQGNYGYTF,TGTGCCAGCAGTCGACAGGGTAACTATGGCTACACCTTC,TRBJ1-2,13,-,TRBV27,TRBD1
CASTLRGPEAFF,TGTGCCAGCACCCTGCGGGGGCCTGAAGCTTTCTTT,TRBJ1-1,12,-,TRBV28,-
CAEGGDGGNTIYF,TGTGCCGAAGGAGGCGACGGAGGAAACACCATATATTTT,TRBJ1-3,13,-,TRBV7-8,-
CASSQDSGGNGELFF,TGCGCCAGCAGCCAAGACAGTGGGGGTAACGGGGAGCTGTTTTTT,TRBJ2-2,15,-,TRBV4-3,-
CAWSVLAGNEQYF,TGTGCCTGGAGTGTACTTGCGGGGAACGAGCAGTACTTC,TRBJ2-7,13,-,TRBV30,-
CASSYDRGNEQFF,TGTGCCAGCAGTTACGACAGGGGCAATGAGCAGTTCTTC,TRBJ2-1,13,-,TRBV6-6,TRBD1
CASSETLLAGDTQYF,TGTGCCAGCAGTGAGACCCTCTTGGCGGGAGATACGCAGTATTTT,TRBJ2-3,15,-,TRBV25-1,-
CASSPSGIANYGYTF,TGTGCCAGCAGCCCATCAGGGATAGCTAACTATGGCTACACCTTC,TRBJ1-2,15,-,TRBV7-2,-
CASSLLRGLGELFF,TGTGCCAGCAGCCTGCTGAGGGGACTCGGGGAGCTGTTTTTT,TRBJ2-2,14,-,TRBV7-9,-
CASSFPSGRLDEQYF,TGTGCCAGCAGTTTTCCTAGCGGGAGGCTCGACGAGCAGTACTTC,TRBJ2-7,15,-,TRBV5-4,TRBD2
CASSRQLGLYGYTF,TGCGCCAGCAGCCGTCAGCTGGGCCTCTATGGCTACACCTTC,TRBJ1-2,14,-,TRBV4-3,-
CASSTLPGQGYGYTF,TGTGCCAGCAGCACTCTCCCGGGGCAGGGTTATGGCTACACCTTC,TRBJ1-2,15,-,TRBV9,-
CASRRGGYEQYF,TGTGCCAGCAGAAGGGGCGGATACGAGCAGTACTTC,TRBJ2-7,12,-,TRBV6-5,-
CASSSIRGLSGELFF,TGTGCCAGCAGCTCAATCAGGGGGTTGTCCGGGGAGCTGTTTTTT,TRBJ2-2,15,-,TRBV7-9,TRBD1
CASSRRLAGTNTGELFF,TGTGCCAGCAGCCGCCGACTAGCGGGGACGAACACCGGGGAGCTGTTTTTT,TRBJ2-2,17,-,TRBV5-6,TRBD2
CASSPGQGVGYEQYF,TGCGCCAGCAGCCCGGGACAGGGGGTTGGCTACGAGCAGTACTTC,TRBJ2-7,15,-,TRBV5-1,TRBD1
CANSPTGGRGANVLTF,TGTGCCAACTCTCCAACAGGGGGCCGTGGGGCCAACGTCCTGACTTTC,TRBJ2-6,16,-,TRBV2,TRBD1
CAISERDRYSGNTIYF,TGTGCCATCAGTGAACGGGACAGGTACTCTGGAAACACCATATATTTT,TRBJ1-3,16,-,TRBV10-3,TRBD1
CASSRTSGGTTDTGELFF,TGTGCCAGCAGTCGGACTAGCGGGGGTACTACTGACACCGGGGAGCTGTTTTTT,TRBJ2-2,18,-,TRBV28,TRBD2
CASSLQGLRQPQHF,TGTGCCAGCAGTTTACAAGGACTCAGACAGCCCCAGCATTTT,TRBJ1-5,14,once,TRBV27,-
CASSSGGNQAYEQYF,TGCGCCAGCAGCTCCGGAGGGAATCAGGCTTACGAGCAGTACTTC,TRBJ2-7,15,-,TRBV5-1,-
CASSLEVQPQHF,TGTGCCAGCAGTTTAGAGGTTCAGCCCCAGCATTTT,TRBJ1-5,12,few,TRBV28,-
CASSPGPYNEQFF,TGTGCCAGCTCACCGGGACCATACAATGAGCAGTTCTTC,TRBJ2-1,13,few,TRBV18,-
CASSDLAGARSHEQFF,TGTGCCAGCAGCGACTTAGCGGGGGCCAGGTCCCATGAGCAGTTCTTC,TRBJ2-1,16,-,TRBV6-9,TRBD2
CAWSAFSGNTIYF,TGTGCCTGGAGTGCATTCTCTGGAAACACCATATATTTT,TRBJ1-3,13,-,TRBV30,-
CASSTMGDTIYF,TGTGCCAGCAGCACTATGGGGGACACCATATATTTT,TRBJ1-3,12,-,TRBV7-9,-
CASSPRTGGINEQYF,TGTGCCAGCAGCCCTCGGACAGGGGGCATCAACGAGCAGTACTTC,TRBJ2-7,15,-,TRBV9,TRBD1
CASSLRTSGMIDTQYF,TGTGCCAGCAGCCTCCGGACTAGCGGGATGATAGATACGCAGTATTTT,TRBJ2-3,16,-,TRBV7-2,TRBD2